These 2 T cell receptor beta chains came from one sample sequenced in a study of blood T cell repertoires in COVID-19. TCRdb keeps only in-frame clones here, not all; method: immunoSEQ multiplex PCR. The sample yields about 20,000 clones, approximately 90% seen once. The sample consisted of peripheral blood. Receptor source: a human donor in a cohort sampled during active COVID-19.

The CDR3 reads CASRPLAASSYEQYF. The CDR3 DNA sequence: TGTGCCAGCAGACCTCTAGCGGCTAGCTCCTACGAGCAGTACTTC. The chain couples TRBV28 to TRBJ2-7; the match to TRBD2 covers 7 bases. The CDR3 has 15 amino acids. Germline assignment: CDR1 MDHEN and CDR2 SYDVKM. V lost 6 bases to trimming and J lost 0 bases; unmatched junction nucleotides: 8. Based on the CDR3 plus reference TRBV28 and TRBJ2-7, the full variable domain is DVKVTQSSRYLVKRTGEKVFLECVQDMDHENMFWYRQDPGLGLRLIYFSYDVKMKEKGDIPEGYSVSREKKERFSLILESASTNQTSMYLCASRPLAASSYEQYFGPGTRLTVT.

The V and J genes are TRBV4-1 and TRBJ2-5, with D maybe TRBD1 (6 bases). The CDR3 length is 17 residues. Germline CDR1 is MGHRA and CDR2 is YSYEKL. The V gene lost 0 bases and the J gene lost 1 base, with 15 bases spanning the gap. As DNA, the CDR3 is TGCGCCAGCAGCCAAGATCCCCCCACGACAGGCCAAGAGACCCAGTACTTC. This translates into CASSQDPPTTGQETQYF.